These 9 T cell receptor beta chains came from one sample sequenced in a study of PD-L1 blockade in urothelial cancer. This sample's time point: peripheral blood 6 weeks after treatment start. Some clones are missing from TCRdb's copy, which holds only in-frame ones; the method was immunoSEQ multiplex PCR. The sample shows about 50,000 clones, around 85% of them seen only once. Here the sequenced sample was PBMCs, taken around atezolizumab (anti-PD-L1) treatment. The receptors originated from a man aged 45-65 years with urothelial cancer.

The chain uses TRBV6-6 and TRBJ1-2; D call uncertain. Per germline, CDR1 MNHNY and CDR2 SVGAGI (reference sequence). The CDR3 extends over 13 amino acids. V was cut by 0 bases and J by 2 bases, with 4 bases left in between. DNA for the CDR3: TGTGCCAGCAGTTACTCACAAAACTATGGCTACACCTTC. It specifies CASSYSQNYGYTF.

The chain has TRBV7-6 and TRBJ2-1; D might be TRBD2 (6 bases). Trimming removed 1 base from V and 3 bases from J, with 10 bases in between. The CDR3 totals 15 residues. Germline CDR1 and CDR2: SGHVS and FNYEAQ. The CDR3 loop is CASSLVWDFYNEQFF. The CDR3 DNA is TGTGCCAGCAGCTTAGTGTGGGACTTCTACAATGAGCAGTTCTTC.

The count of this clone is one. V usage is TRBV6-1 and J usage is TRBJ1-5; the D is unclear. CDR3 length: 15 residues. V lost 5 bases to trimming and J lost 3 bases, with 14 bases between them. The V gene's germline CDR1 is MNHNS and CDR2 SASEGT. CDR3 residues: CASSPQVSVNQPQHF. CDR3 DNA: TGTGCCAGCAGTCCCCAGGTTTCCGTCAATCAGCCCCAGCATTTT.

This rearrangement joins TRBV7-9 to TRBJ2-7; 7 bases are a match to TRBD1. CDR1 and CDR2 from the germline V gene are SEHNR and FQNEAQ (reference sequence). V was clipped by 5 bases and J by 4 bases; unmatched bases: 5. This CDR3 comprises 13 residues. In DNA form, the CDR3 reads TGTGCCAGCAGCCTGACAGGGAATTACGAGCAGTACTTC. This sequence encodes CASSLTGNYEQYF.

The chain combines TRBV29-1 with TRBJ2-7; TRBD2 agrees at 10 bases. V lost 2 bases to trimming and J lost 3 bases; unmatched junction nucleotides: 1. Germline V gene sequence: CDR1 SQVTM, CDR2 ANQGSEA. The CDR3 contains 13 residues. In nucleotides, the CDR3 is TGCAGCGTTGAACTAGCGGGAGACTACGAGCAGTACTTC. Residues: CSVELAGDYEQYF.

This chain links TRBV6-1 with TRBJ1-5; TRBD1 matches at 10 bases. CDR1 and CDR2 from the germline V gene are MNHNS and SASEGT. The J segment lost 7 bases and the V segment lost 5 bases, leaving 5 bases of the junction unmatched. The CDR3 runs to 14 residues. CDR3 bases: TGTGCCAGCAGTTTGGACAGGGGGGACCAGCCCCAGCATTTT. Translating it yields CASSLDRGDQPQHF.

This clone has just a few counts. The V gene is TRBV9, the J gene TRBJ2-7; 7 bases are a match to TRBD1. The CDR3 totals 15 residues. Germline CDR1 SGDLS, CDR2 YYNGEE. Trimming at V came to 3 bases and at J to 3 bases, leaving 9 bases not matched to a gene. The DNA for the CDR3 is TGTGCCAGCAGCGGACGGACAGGAAACCTCTACGAGCAGTACTTC. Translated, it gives CASSGRTGNLYEQYF.

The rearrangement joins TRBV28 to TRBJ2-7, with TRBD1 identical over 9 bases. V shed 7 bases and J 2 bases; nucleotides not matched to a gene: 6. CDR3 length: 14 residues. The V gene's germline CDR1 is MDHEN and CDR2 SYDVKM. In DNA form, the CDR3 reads TGTGCCAGCAATCGACAGGGGGGGACCTACGAGCAGTACTTC. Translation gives CASNRQGGTYEQYF.

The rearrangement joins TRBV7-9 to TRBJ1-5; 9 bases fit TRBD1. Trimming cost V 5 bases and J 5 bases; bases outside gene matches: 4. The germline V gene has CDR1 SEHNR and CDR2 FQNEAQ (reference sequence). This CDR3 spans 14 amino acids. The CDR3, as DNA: TGTGCCAGCAGCCTTGGGACAGGGCATCAGCCCCAGCATTTT. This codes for CASSLGTGHQPQHF. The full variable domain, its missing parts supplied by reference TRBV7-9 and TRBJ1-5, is DTGVSQNPRHKITKRGQNVTFRCDPISEHNRLYWYRQTLGQGPEFLTYFQNEAQLEKSRLLSDRFSAERPKGSFSTLEIQRTEQGDSAMYLCASSLGTGHQPQHFGDGTRLSIL.